This T cell receptor (beta chain) was documented in a study of T-cell memory formation after mild COVID-19. Overall study: Across donors, TCR clusters were largely donor specific. Findings and limits, study-wide: Day 15 to 85 contracting clones showed balanced CD4/CD8; later expanders leaned CD4+. Among contracting clones, CD4+ were mainly CM/EM and CD8+ enriched in EMRA. In second-wave clones peaking day 37, SARS-CoV-2 specificity remained unconfirmed.

TCRdb recomputed calls from the 5' RACE reads with MiXCR, one row per CDR3 protein. This table holds 70,000 to 95,000 distinct CDR3 sequences, more than 10% found once. This clonotype appeared a few times. Its target is not known. Germline V lookup: CDR1 MNHEY, CDR2 SVGEGT. The CDR3 loop spans 17 amino acids. V lost 2 bases, J lost 5 bases, and 21 bases lay in between. The chain joins TRBV6-2 or TRBV6-3 to TRBJ2-5; D is possibly TRBD1 (5 bases). Sequences were obtained from PBMCs or a T cell subset sorted from them (not recorded which). The sequence came from a man aged 18 to 29 who had mild COVID-19 (a few samples of this study predate the infection). Cell type and time point are not known. DNA for the CDR3: TGTGCCAGCAGTTACGCAGTTCGCCAGGGCGACGCGGAGACCCAGTACTTC. Amino acids: CASSYAVRQGDAETQYF.